This T cell receptor beta chain was found in a study of cytomegalovirus exposure and HLA in healthy donors. Study results and caveats: It was 150 to 200 TCR beta chains that were listed as cytomegalovirus-associated. Sequencing had likely introduced a cluster of highly shared sequence variants as an artifact. For presence/absence analyses, sequencing depth was assumed to be roughly uniform across donors. In vitro, three CMV-associated chains proved specific for CMV antigens.

In its sample, this clone was seen a few times. What it recognizes is unknown. PCR used 60 Vbeta primers and 13 Jbeta primers. The protocol was immunoSEQ multiplex PCR, while the TCRdb copy is restricted to in-frame clones and leaves out a portion. The sample carries hundreds of thousands of clones, approximately 70% recorded once. The germline CDR1 and CDR2 sequences are SEHNR and FQNEAQ (reference sequence). Trimming cost V 1 base and J 5 bases, with 8 bases left between them. The CDR3 contains 14 residues. This receptor was taken from a middle-aged man in good health and CMV-seropositive. Sequencing was carried out using PBMCs. J is TRBJ1-4 and V is TRBV7-9; D gene ambiguous. DNA of the CDR3: TGTGCCAGCAGCTTAGGACGAGGAAATGAAAAACTGTTTTTT. Amino acid sequence: CASSLGRGNEKLFF.